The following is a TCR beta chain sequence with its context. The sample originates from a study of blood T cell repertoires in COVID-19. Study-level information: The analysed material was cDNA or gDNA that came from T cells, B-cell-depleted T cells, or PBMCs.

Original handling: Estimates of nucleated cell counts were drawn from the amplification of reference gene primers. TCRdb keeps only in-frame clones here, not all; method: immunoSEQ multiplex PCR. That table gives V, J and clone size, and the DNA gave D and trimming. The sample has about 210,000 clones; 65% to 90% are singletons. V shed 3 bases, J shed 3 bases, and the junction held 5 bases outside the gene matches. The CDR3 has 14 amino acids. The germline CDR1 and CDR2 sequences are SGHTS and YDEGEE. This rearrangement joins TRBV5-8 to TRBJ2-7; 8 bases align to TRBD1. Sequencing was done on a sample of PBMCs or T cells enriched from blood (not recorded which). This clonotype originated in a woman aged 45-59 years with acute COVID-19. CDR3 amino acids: CASSWGGQGYEQYF. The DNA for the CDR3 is TGTGCCAGCAGCTGGGGCGGACAGGGCTACGAGCAGTACTTC.